These 14 T cell receptor beta chains share one sample of origin, sequenced in a study of cytomegalovirus exposure and HLA in healthy donors. It was with 60 Vbeta and 13 Jbeta primers that the PCR ran. Clones were sequenced by immunoSEQ multiplex PCR, and TCRdb holds only the in-frame ones, with some missing. The data contain around 300,000 clones, 72% of them singletons. Input material: PBMCs. These receptors originate from a female donor in good health and CMV-seronegative.

V usage is TRBV11-2 and J usage is TRBJ2-1; D is possibly TRBD1 (6 bases). Trimming removed 1 base from V and 1 base from J, with 11 bases in between. The length of the CDR3 is 16 residues. Germline CDR1 is SGHAT and CDR2 is FQNNGV. The CDR3 nucleotides are TGTGCCAGCAGCTTAGTAGTGGGGGCGTCCTACAATGAGCAGTTCTTC. Translated: CASSLVVGASYNEQFF.

V gene TRBV10-3 combines with J gene TRBJ1-2; TRBD1 matches at 9 bases. Trimming cost V 8 bases and J 6 bases; bases outside gene matches: 1. CDR3 length: 11 amino acids. The germline V gene encodes CDR1 ENHRY and CDR2 SYGVKD. This CDR3 is CAIGQGNGYTF. In nucleotides, the CDR3 is TGTGCCATCGGACAGGGGAATGGCTACACCTTC.

The rearrangement links TRBV20-1 to TRBJ2-7; D gene uncertain. This CDR3 has 10 amino acids. Trimming stripped 5 bases from V and 5 bases from J, with 7 bases between. Germline V lookup: CDR1 DFQATT, CDR2 SNEGSKA (reference sequence). CDR3 amino acids: CSASNHEQYF. DNA for the CDR3: TGCAGTGCTTCTAACCACGAGCAGTACTTC.

This chain joins TRBV7-6 and TRBJ2-2; tentative D call: TRBD2 (7 bases). The ends were cut back, 5 bases at V and 1 base at J, with 17 bases in the middle. From germline, CDR1 is SGHVS and CDR2 FNYEAQ. CDR3 size: 17 residues. The CDR3 loop reads CASSLPTGRENTGELFF. The CDR3 DNA sequence: TGTGCCAGCAGCCTTCCCACAGGGAGGGAGAACACCGGGGAGCTGTTTTTT.

This clone appeared once. The chain carries TRBV9 and TRBJ1-3, with a weak D call TRBD1 (6 bases). CDR1 SGDLS and CDR2 YYNGEE come from the germline V gene. The CDR3 is 14 residues long. V lost 3 bases and J lost 7, with 14 bases in between. The CDR3 DNA sequence: TGTGCCAGCAGCGGCACCTTTCAGGGGAACACCATATATTTT. Protein sequence: CASSGTFQGNTIYF. The variable domain in full, with the rest retrieved from reference TRBV9 and TRBJ1-3, is DSGVTQTPKHLITATGQRVTLRCSPRSGDLSVYWYQQSLDQGLQFLIQYYNGEERAKGNILERFSAQQFPDLHSELNLSSLELGDSALYFCASSGTFQGNTIYFGEGSWLTVV.

The rearrangement joins TRBV7-8 to TRBJ2-7; 10 bases fit TRBD2. Losses at the gene ends were 4 bases for V and 6 bases for J; bases not matched to a gene: 6. CDR1 and CDR2 from the germline V gene are SGHVS and FQNEAQ. This CDR3 contains 14 residues. The CDR3 sequence is CASSSLAGVGEQYF. CDR3 DNA sequence: TGTGCCAGCAGCTCCCTAGCGGGAGTAGGCGAGCAGTACTTC. Full variable domain (rest looked up from reference TRBV7-8 and TRBJ2-7): GAGVSQSPRYKVAKRGQDVALRCDPISGHVSLFWYQQALGQGPEFLTYFQNEAQLDKSGLPSDRFFAERPEGSVSTLKIQRTQQEDSAVYLCASSSLAGVGEQYFGPGTRLTVT.

As to this clone: One end of the junction does not line up with germline, which may come from a read error. This chain uses TRBV7-9 with TRBJ2-7; 9 nucleotides align to TRBD1. CDR3 length equals 16 residues. Germline CDR1 and CDR2: SEHNR and FQNEAQ (reference sequence). CDR3 DNA: TGTTCCAGCAGCGAGTACAGGGGGCTTGACTTCGAGGAGCAGTACTTC. Translation gives CSSSEYRGLDFEEQYF.

The chain combines TRBV6-1 with TRBJ2-5, with 7 bases aligning to TRBD2. The closer fit of TRBJ2-7 to the DNA end suggests the J call may be wrong. The CDR3 is made up of 15 amino acids. The germline V gene encodes CDR1 MNHNS and CDR2 SASEGT. CDR3 sequence reads: CASSAFRDYAYEQYF. The CDR3 region has the DNA TGTGCCAGCAGTGCCTTCCGGGACTATGCCTACGAGCAGTACTTC.

V is TRBV11-2 and J is TRBJ2-1, with 8 bases matching TRBD2. Germline CDR1 and CDR2: SGHAT and FQNNGV. This CDR3 is built from 16 residues. The trim removed 6 bases at V and 6 bases at J, leaving 13 bases unmatched. The CDR3 loop reads CASRQTGLAYSNEQFF. The CDR3 DNA is TGTGCCAGCAGACAGACCGGACTAGCTTATAGCAATGAGCAGTTCTTC.

The genes are TRBV13 and TRBJ1-1, with 8 bases aligning to TRBD1. The CDR3 is 14 residues long. The V gene's germline CDR1 is PRHDT and CDR2 FYEKMQ (reference sequence). V shed 4 bases and J 4 bases; nucleotides not matched to a gene: 5. Written as DNA, the CDR3 is TGTGCCAGCAGCTCACCCGACAGGGGCACTGAAGCTTTCTTT. Amino acid sequence: CASSSPDRGTEAFF. The full variable domain, rest sourced from reference TRBV13 and TRBJ1-1, is AAGVIQSPRHLIKEKRETATLKCYPIPRHDTVYWYQQGPGQDPQFLISFYEKMQSDKGSIPDRFSAQQFSDYHSELNMSSLELGDSALYFCASSSPDRGTEAFFGQGTRLTVV.

The chain uses TRBV18 and TRBJ2-6; TRBD1 aligns across 8 bases. The length of the CDR3 is 16 residues. From germline, CDR1 is KGHSH and CDR2 LQKENI. The junction had 5 bases not matched to a gene; V was cut back by 3 bases and J by 4 bases. CDR3 region: CASSPSRGRGANVLTF. The CDR3, as DNA: TGTGCCAGCTCACCTTCCAGGGGGCGGGGGGCCAACGTCCTGACTTTC.

This sequence joins TRBV27 and TRBJ2-5; TRBD2 aligns across 8 bases. V lost 7 bases to trimming and J lost 5 bases; unmatched junction nucleotides: 12. The CDR3 loop spans 15 amino acids. Germline CDR1 MNHEY, CDR2 SMNVEV (reference sequence). The CDR3 here is CASNVAGRRWETQYF. The CDR3 DNA reads as TGTGCCAGCAATGTAGCGGGAAGGCGATGGGAGACCCAGTACTTC.

The chain couples TRBV15 to TRBJ1-1, with a weak D call TRBD1 (6 bases). Trimming removed 5 bases from V and 6 bases from J, with 10 bases in between. This CDR3 spans 12 amino acids. The germline gives CDR1 LNHNV, CDR2 YYDKDF (reference sequence). CDR3 DNA: TGTGCCACCAGCTCAGGGGTCGCTGAAGCTTTCTTT. As protein: CATSSGVAEAFF.

This chain links TRBV11-3 with TRBJ2-7; D is uncertain. The germline V gene encodes CDR1 SGHNT and CDR2 YENEEA. Trimming took off 4 bases at V and 6 bases at J, with 13 bases between the two ends. The CDR3 spans 13 residues. The CDR3 loop is CASSSFRSSEQYF. Written as DNA, the CDR3 is TGTGCCAGCAGCTCGTTTCGTTCGAGCGAGCAGTACTTC. The whole variable domain, filled in from reference TRBV11-3 and TRBJ2-7, reads EAGVVQSPRYKIIEKKQPVAFWCNPISGHNTLYWYLQNLGQGPELLIRYENEEAVDDSQLPKDRFSAERLKGVDSTLKIQPAELGDSAVYLCASSSFRSSEQYFGPGTRLTVT.